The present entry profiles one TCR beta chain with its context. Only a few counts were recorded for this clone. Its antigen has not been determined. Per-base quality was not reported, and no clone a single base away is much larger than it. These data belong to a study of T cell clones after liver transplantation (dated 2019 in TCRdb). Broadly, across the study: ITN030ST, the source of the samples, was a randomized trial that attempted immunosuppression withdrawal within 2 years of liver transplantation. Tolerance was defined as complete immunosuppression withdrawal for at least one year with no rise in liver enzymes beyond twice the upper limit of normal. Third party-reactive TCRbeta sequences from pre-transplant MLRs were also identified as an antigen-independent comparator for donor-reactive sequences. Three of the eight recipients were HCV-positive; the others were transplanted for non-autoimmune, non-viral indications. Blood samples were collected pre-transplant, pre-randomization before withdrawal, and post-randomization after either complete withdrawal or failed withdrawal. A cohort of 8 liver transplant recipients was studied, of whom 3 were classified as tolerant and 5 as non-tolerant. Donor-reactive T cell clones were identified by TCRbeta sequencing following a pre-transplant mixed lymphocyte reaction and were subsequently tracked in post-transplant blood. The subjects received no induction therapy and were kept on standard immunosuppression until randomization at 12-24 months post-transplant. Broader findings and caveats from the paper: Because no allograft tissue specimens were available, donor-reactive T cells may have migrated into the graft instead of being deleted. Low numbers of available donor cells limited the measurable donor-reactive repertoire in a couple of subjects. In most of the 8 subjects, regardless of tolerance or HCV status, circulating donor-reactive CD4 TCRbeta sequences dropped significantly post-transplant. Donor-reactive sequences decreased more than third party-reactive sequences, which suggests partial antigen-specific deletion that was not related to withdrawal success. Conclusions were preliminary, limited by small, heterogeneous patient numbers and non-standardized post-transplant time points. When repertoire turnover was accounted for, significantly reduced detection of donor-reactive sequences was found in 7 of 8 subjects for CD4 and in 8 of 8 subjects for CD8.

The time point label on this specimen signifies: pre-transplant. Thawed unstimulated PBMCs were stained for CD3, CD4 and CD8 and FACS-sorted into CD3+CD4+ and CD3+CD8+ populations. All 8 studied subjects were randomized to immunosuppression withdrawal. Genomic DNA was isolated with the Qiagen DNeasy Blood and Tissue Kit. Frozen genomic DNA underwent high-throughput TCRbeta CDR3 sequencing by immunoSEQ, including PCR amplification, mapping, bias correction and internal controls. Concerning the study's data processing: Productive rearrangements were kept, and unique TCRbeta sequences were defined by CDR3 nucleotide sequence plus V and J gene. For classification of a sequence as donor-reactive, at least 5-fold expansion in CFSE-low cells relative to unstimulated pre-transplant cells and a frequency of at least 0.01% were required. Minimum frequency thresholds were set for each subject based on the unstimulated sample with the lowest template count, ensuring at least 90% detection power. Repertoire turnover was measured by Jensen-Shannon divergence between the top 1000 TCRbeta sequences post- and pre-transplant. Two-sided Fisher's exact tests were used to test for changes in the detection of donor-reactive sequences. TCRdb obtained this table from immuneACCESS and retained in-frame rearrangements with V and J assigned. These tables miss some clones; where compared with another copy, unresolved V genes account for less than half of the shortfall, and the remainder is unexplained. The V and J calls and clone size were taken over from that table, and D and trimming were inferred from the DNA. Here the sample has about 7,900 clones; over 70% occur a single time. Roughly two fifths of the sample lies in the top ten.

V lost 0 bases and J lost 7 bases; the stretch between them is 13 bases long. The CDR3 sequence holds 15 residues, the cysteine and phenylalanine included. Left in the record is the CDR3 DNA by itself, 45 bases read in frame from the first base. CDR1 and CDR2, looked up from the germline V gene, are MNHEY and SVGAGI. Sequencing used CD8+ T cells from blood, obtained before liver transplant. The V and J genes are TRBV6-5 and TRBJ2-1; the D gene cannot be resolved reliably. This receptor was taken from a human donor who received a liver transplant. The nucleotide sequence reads TGTGCCAGCAGTTACTCGAGAGTAGCCCAAAATGAGCAGTTCTTC. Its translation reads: CASSYSRVAQNEQFF.